The clone carrying this T cell receptor beta chain was seen once. Its antigen is unidentified. These data belong to a study of shared clonotypes between healthy human individuals. Findings of the study overall: A handful of donors held about 4.5% of naive CD4 clonotypes in common. Relative to clonotypes present in all four donors, those not shared had lower generation probabilities. Memory subsets generally showed smaller estimated richness than naive subsets did.

The germline CDR1 and CDR2 sequences are MNHNS and SASEGT. Deletions cut 1 base from V and 0 bases from J, with 4 bases between. The CDR3 runs to 14 residues. Profiling relied on immunoSEQ multiplex PCR, and the TCRdb table lists in-frame clones only, not all of them. Seen here are approximately 1.4 million clones, around 98% observed once, and the top ten hold around 0.47%. Donors were healthy HIV-negative adults without recent acute infections or vaccinations. Sequencing used naive CD4+ T cells sorted from blood. The subset here: CD45RA+ positively selected. This chain joins TRBV6-1 and TRBJ1-3; D unclear. This receptor was identified in a man younger than 40 in good health. The CDR3 DNA follows: TGTGCCAGCAGTGAAGACAGCTCTGGAAACACCATATATTTT. This sequence encodes CASSEDSSGNTIYF.